These T cell receptor beta chains were read from a single sample in a study of CD8+CD57+ T cells in acquired aplastic anemia. TCRdb analysed the reads with MiXCR anew, one entry per CDR3 protein. The data show roughly 250,000 distinct CDR3 sequences, 82% seen once. Input material: sorted CD4+, CD8+, or CD8+CD57+ T cells (not recorded which) from PBMCs. Every receptor here comes from a human donor with aplastic anemia. Each CDR3 is given with its conserved first and last residue. The D gene is left open where the match is weak. Clone size appears in some rows only: once, few, many, or a class for an expanded clone.

clone size	CDR3 length	V gene	J gene	D gene	CDR3 protein	CDR3 DNA
once	14	TRBV11-3	TRBJ2-3	-	CASSLDRTGDTEAF	TGTGCCAGCAGCTTAGATCGAACAGGCGACACTGAAGCTTTT
-	22	TRBV24-1	TRBJ1-5	-	CATSDSLRAGGLRAYSNQPQHF	TGTGCCACCAGTGATTCCTTGAGGGCGGGGGGCCTACGAGCATATAGCAATCAGCCCCAGCATTTT
-	15	TRBV7-4	TRBJ2-3	-	CASSSGVRGTDTQYF	TGTGCCAGCAGCTCAGGGGTTAGGGGGACAGATACGCAGTATTTT
-	13	TRBV12-3/TRBV12-4	TRBJ1-1	-	CASRQGGNTEAFF	TGTGCCAGCAGACAGGGAGGAAACACTGAAGCTTTCTTT
many	13	TRBV19	TRBJ1-1	-	CASSTTVNTEAFF	TGTGCCAGTAGTACGACAGTTAACACTGAAGCTTTCTTT
many	15	TRBV11-1	TRBJ1-1	TRBD1	CASSEGQPVNTEAFF	TGTGCCAGCAGCGAGGGACAGCCAGTGAACACTGAAGCTTTCTTT
-	15	TRBV2	TRBJ1-1	-	CTSSSGGGANTEAFF	TGTACCAGCAGTAGTGGGGGGGGGGCGAACACTGAAGCTTTCTTT
-	15	TRBV7-7	TRBJ1-2	-	CASSSIALNTGELTF	TGTGCTAGCAGCTCAATAGCGCTGAACACCGGTGAGCTGACCTTC
few	13	TRBV2	TRBJ2-1	-	CASGQGLAGSLSF	TGTGCCAGCGGGCAGGGACTCGCGGGAAGTCTGTCCTTC
once	14	TRBV9	TRBJ2-3	-	CASSLTDGRDSRYF	TGTGCCAGCAGCTTAACCGACGGTCGGGACTCCCGCTATTTT
-	15	TRBV4-1	TRBJ1-2	-	CASSRTRDFKDGYTF	TGCGCCAGCAGCCGTACCCGGGACTTCAAGGATGGCTACACCTTC
-	13	TRBV9	TRBJ2-3	-	CASGPGAGDHTDF	TGTGCCAGCGGCCCCGGGGCAGGGGATCACACGGATTTT
-	14	TRBV7-8	TRBJ2-7	-	CASSVQGDPDTQYF	TGTGCCAGCAGCGTACAGGGAGATCCCGACACGCAGTATTTC
-	15	TRBV9	TRBJ1-1	-	CASSLGLTDTAAPFF	TGTGCCAGCAGCTTAGGACTAACGGACACAGCTGCGCCTTTCTTT
-	15	TRBV20-1	TRBJ2-1	-	CSAIRGGTMNNEQFF	TGCAGTGCTATCCGCGGCGGAACCATGAACAATGAGCAGTTCTTC
-	18	TRBV11-3	TRBJ2-2	-	CASSHPLPLSVGNGELFF	TGTGCCAGCAGCCATCCTTTGCCCCTTAGCGTAGGGAACGGGGAGCTGTTTTTT
-	14	TRBV7-9	TRBJ2-3	TRBD2	CASSPAGGPDTHSF	TGTGCCAGCAGCCCCGCGGGAGGTCCCGACACGCATTCGTTT
once	15	TRBV20-1	TRBJ2-3	-	CSASGWGRKTDTQYF	TGCAGTGCTAGTGGTTGGGGACGCAAGACAGATACGCAGTATTTT
-	14	TRBV5-5	TRBJ1-2	-	CASSLSVGVYGYTF	TGTGCCAGCAGCCTGTCTGTCGGAGTCTATGGCTACACCTTC
-	17	TRBV25-1	TRBJ2-3	-	CASSESLGRETTDTQYF	TGTGCCAGCAGTGAATCGTTGGGCAGGGAGACAACAGATACGCAGTATTTT
-	14	TRBV29-1	TRBJ2-3	TRBD2	CSSSLAGGPDTQYF	TGCAGCAGTAGCTTAGCGGGAGGTCCCGATACGCAGTATTTT
-	14	TRBV7-9	TRBJ2-5	-	CATSCGRGQETEYF	TGTGCCACCAGCTGTGGCAGAGGGCAAGAGACCGAGTACTTC
-	15	TRBV7-2	TRBJ2-1	TRBD2	CASSLARTSGNEQFF	TGTGCCAGCAGCTTAGCGCGGACTAGCGGCAATGAGCAGTTCTTC
-	13	TRBV7-9	TRBJ2-1	-	CASSSRGGYEAFF	TGTGCCAGCAGCTCCAGGGGTGGCTACGAGGCGTTCTTC
-	13	TRBV10-3	TRBJ1-1	-	CAISEGVGTEAFF	TGTGCCATCAGTGAGGGGGTCGGCACTGAAGCTTTCTTT
-	14	TRBV20-1	TRBJ2-5	TRBD2	CSDPLAGGWETQYF	TGCAGTGATCCCCTAGCGGGAGGGTGGGAGACCCAGTACTTC
few	13	TRBV9	TRBJ1-3	-	CASSTVSGNTIYF	TGTGCCAGCAGTACCGTCTCTGGAAACACCATATATTTT
-	16	TRBV7-3	TRBJ1-6	TRBD1	CASSQEGTGDKSALHF	TGCGCCAGCAGCCAGGAAGGGACAGGGGATAAATCAGCCCTCCACTTT
-	16	TRBV2	TRBJ2-1	-	CASGEGGGNGQYDQFF	TGTGCCAGCGGCGAGGGGGGCGGAAACGGTCAGTATGATCAGTTCTTC
-	17	TRBV25-1	TRBJ2-3	-	CATSDLGQRGAPDTQCF	TGTGCCACCAGTGATTTGGGCCAGCGAGGGGCCCCAGATACGCAGTGTTTT
-	13	TRBV10-3	TRBJ2-3	-	CAISETLMDTQYF	TGTGCCATCAGTGAAACTTTAATGGATACGCAGTATTTT
-	15	TRBV2	TRBJ2-1	-	CASMWGQGIGNEQFF	TGTGCCAGCATGTGGGGCCAAGGCATTGGCAATGAGCAGTTCTTC
-	14	TRBV2	TRBJ2-3	-	CASSGACGPQPQYF	TGTGCCAGCAGTGGGGCCTGTGGTCCTCAGCCCCAGTATTTT
-	15	TRBV7-9	TRBJ1-1	TRBD1	CASSLTGTGKTEAFF	TGTGCCAGCAGCCTTACCGGGACAGGGAAGACTGAAGCTTTCTTT
-	15	TRBV7-8	TRBJ2-3	-	CASSIGGGGIAKQYF	TGTGCCAGCAGCATCGGCGGAGGCGGGATTGCGAAGCAGTATTTT
few	16	TRBV7-9	TRBJ2-1	-	CASSLVPGELIFGQFF	TGTGCCAGCAGCTTAGTACCCGGGGAGCTGATTTTTGGACAGTTCTTC
-	18	TRBV7-2	TRBJ2-7	-	CASSFHRDWTALSYEQYF	TGTGCCAGCAGCTTTCATCGTGACTGGACAGCCCTTTCCTACGAGCAGTACTTC
few	15	TRBV5-6	TRBJ2-3	TRBD2	CASSLGEGGIDTQYF	TGTGCCAGCAGCTTGGGGGAGGGCGGAATAGATACGCAGTATTTT
-	15	TRBV7-2	TRBJ2-7	TRBD1	CASSLTGGWGYEQYF	TGTGCCAGCAGCTTGACAGGGGGCTGGGGGTACGAGCAGTACTTC
-	14	TRBV7-8	TRBJ2-3	-	CASSPPPGRARQYF	TGTGCCAGCAGCCCCCCCCCAGGACGCGCTAGGCAGTATTTT
many	17	TRBV11-3	TRBJ2-6	-	CASSLELTASGANVLTF	TGTGCCAGCAGCTTAGAGCTGACAGCCTCTGGGGCCAACGTCCTGACTTTC
-	17	TRBV7-4	TRBJ1-4	-	CASSQSWGSGNYEKLFF	-
-	14	TRBV15	TRBJ1-5	TRBD1	CATSKGTERGPQHF	TGTGCCACCAGCAAAGGGACAGAGCGAGGGCCCCAGCATTTT
-	15	TRBV7-2	TRBJ2-2	-	CASSVETGLNEEQFF	TGTGCCAGCAGCGTTGAAACGGGGCTCAACGAGGAGCAGTTTTTT
-	16	TRBV15	TRBJ2-3	TRBD1	CATSRLGQGPEETQYF	TGTGCCACCAGCAGACTTGGACAGGGCCCCGAGGAGACGCAGTATTTT
once	14	TRBV11-3	TRBJ2-5	-	CASSEDLTEETQYF	TGTGCCAGCAGCGAAGATCTAACAGAAGAGACCCAGTACTTC